This TCR beta chain was documented in a study of T cells in Graves' hyperthyroidism and ophthalmopathy. The TCR beta CDR3 regions underwent amplification using RNA transcripts as the source. Initially, a first-round RT-PCR of the TCR CDR3 employed the HTBI primer set. TCRdb redid the calling of the multiplex PCR reads with MiXCR, one entry per CDR3 protein. The repertoire holds 300,000 to 450,000 distinct CDR3 sequences, with 15% to 19% as singletons. Each diagnosis drew on symptoms, thyroxine, TRAb, thyroid ultrasound and orbital computed tomography findings. Many counts were recorded for this clonotype. The CDR3 contains 14 residues. Germline V gives CDR1 SNHLY, CDR2 FYNNEI. The V and J ends lost 8 bases and 5 bases, in that order; junction bases with no gene match: 9.

The chain uses TRBV2 and TRBJ1-1, with 9 bases identical to TRBD1. The clonotype originates from a woman aged 18-35 years with Graves' hyperthyroidism that later progressed to Graves' ophthalmopathy. The sample consisted of blood. The CDR3 sequence: CASQTGGFETEAFF. The CDR3 coding sequence is TGTGCCAGCCAGACAGGGGGGTTTGAAACTGAAGCTTTCTTT.